The clone carrying this TCR beta chain was recorded once. These data are taken from a study of blood T cell repertoires in COVID-19. Whole-study context: The United States, Italy and Spain supplied acute and convalescent COVID-19 samples.

The germline V and J ends were trimmed by 5 bases and 0 bases, with 13 bases remaining between them. The CDR3 is 15 residues long. Germline CDR1 LNHDA, CDR2 SQIVND (reference sequence). TCRdb keeps only in-frame clones here, not all; method: immunoSEQ multiplex PCR. Here the sample spans a few hundred thousand clones, about 87% being singletons. Participant age was about 18 to 89 years, and participants resided in around 24 US areas. The chain has TRBV19 and TRBJ1-2; weak D call: TRBD1 (6 bases). This TCR derives from a man aged 25 to 45 who had recovered from COVID-19. The source material was PBMCs or T cells enriched from blood (not recorded which). The DNA of the CDR3 is TGTGCCAGTAGTTTCGAGGGGGGGTCTAACTATGGCTACACCTTC. Translating gives CASSFEGGSNYGYTF.